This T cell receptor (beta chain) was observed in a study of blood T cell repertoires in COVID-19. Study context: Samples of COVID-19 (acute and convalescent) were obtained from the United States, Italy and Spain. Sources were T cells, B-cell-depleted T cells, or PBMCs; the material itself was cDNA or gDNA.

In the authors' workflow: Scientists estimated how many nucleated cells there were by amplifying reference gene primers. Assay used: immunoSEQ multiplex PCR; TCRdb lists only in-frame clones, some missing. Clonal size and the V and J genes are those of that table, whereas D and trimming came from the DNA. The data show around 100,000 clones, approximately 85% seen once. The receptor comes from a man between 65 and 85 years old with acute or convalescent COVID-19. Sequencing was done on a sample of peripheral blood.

The CDR3 sequence: CASSLGSPGLTYNSPLHF. The DNA for the CDR3 is TGTGCCAGCAGCCTCGGTTCCCCCGGGTTAACCTATAATTCACCCCTCCACTTT. V gene TRBV9 combines with J gene TRBJ1-6; D unresolved. The CDR3 totals 18 residues. Trimming took off 4 bases at V and 2 bases at J, with 19 bases between the two ends. Germline CDR1 and CDR2: SGDLS and YYNGEE. The variable domain in full, with the rest retrieved from reference TRBV9 and TRBJ1-6, is DSGVTQTPKHLITATGQRVTLRCSPRSGDLSVYWYQQSLDQGLQFLIQYYNGEERAKGNILERFSAQQFPDLHSELNLSSLELGDSALYFCASSLGSPGLTYNSPLHFGNGTRLTVT.